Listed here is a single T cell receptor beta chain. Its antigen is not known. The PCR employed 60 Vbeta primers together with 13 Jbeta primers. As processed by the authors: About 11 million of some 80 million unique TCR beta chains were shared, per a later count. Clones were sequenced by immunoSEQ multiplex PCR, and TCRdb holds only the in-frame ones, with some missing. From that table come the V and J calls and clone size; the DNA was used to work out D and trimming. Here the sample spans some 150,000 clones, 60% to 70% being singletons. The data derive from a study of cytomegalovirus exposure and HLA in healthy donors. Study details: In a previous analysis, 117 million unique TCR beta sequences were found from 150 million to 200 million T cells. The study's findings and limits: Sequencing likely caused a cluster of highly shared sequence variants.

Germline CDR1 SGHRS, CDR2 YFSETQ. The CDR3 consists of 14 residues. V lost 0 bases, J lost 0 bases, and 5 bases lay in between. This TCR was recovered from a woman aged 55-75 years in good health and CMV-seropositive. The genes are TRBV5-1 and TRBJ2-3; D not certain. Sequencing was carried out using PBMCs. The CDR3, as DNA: TGCGCCAGCAGCTTGGTGTCGAGCACAGATACGCAGTATTTT. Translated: CASSLVSSTDTQYF.